This T cell receptor beta chain came from a study of T cell changes during pregnancy in multiple sclerosis. Clones were read by immunoSEQ multiplex PCR, and TCRdb kept only the in-frame ones, dropping some. The sample lists tens of thousands of clones; around 95% were seen once. Germline CDR1 and CDR2: LNHDA and SQIVND (reference sequence). The CDR3 consists of 14 residues. V dropped 3 bases and J dropped 1 base, with 9 bases sitting between them. The sample was CD8+ T cells from peripheral blood mononuclear cells, taken after pregnancy. The TCR originated in a female donor with multiple sclerosis, enrolled in a pregnancy study. This sequence joins TRBV19 and TRBJ1-1; possibly TRBD1 for D (6 bases). CDR3 bases: TGTGCCAGTAGTATCGCAGGGGCGAACACTGAAGCTTTCTTT. Protein sequence: CASSIAGANTEAFF.